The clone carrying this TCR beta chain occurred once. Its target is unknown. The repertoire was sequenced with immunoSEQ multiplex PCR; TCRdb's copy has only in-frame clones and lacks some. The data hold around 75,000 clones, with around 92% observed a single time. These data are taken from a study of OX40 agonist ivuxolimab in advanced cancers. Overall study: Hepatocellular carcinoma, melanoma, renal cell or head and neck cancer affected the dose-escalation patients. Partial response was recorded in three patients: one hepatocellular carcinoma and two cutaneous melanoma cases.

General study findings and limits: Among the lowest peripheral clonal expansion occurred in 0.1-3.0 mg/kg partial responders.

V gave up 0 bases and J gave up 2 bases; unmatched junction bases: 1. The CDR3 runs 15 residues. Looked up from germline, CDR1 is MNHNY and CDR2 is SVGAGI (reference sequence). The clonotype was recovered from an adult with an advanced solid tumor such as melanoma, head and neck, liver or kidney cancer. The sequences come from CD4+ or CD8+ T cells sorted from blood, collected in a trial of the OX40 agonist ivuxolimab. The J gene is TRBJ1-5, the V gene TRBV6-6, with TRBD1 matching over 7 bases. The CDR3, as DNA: TGTGCCAGCAGTTACTCCCAGGGGGGCAATCAGCCCCAGCATTTT. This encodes CASSYSQGGNQPQHF.